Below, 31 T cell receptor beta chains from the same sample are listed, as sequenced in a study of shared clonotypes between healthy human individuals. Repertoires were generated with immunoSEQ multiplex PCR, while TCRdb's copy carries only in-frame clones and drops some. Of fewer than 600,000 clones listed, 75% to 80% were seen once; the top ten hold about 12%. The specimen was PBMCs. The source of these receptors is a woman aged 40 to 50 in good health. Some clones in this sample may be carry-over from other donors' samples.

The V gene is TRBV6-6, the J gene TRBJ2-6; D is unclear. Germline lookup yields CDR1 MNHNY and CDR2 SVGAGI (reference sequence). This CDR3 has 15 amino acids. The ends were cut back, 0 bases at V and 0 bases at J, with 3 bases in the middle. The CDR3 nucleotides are TGTGCCAGCAGTTACTCGTACTCTGGGGCCAACGTCCTGACTTTC. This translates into CASSYSYSGANVLTF.

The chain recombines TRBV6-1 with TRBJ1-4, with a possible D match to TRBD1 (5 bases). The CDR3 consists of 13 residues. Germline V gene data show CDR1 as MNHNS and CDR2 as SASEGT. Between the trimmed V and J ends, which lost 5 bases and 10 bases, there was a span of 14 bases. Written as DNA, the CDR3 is TGTGCCAGCAGTCGGGCAGGGTCAAGAAAACTGTTTTTT. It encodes CASSRAGSRKLFF.

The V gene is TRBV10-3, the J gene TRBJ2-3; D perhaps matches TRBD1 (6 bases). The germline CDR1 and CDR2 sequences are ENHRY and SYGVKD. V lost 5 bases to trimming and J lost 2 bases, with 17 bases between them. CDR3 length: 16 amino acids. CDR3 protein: CAISTGKSADTDTQYF. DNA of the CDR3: TGTGCCATCAGTACAGGGAAATCGGCAGACACAGATACGCAGTATTTT.

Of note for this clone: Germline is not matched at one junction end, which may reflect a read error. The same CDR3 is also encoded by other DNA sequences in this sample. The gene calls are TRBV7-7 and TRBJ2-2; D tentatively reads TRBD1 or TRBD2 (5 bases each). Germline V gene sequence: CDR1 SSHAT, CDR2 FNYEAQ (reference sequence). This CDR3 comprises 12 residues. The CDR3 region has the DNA TGCGCTAGCAGCTTAGGGGACGGGGAGCTGTTTTTT. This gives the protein CASSLGDGELFF.

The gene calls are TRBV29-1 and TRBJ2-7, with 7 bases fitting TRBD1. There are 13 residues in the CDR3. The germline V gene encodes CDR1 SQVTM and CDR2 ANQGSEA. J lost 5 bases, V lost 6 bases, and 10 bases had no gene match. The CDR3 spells CSVLRTGSDEQYF. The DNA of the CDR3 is TGCAGCGTCCTCAGGACAGGTTCCGACGAGCAGTACTTC.

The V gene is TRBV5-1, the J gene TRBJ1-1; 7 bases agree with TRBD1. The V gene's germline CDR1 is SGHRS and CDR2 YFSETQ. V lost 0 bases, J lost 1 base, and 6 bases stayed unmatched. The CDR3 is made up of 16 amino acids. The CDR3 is CASSLDVGTENTEAFF. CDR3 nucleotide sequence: TGCGCCAGCAGCTTGGATGTAGGGACAGAGAACACTGAAGCTTTCTTT. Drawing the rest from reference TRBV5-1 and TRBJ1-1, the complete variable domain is KAGVTQTPRYLIKTRGQQVTLSCSPISGHRSVSWYQQTPGQGLQFLFEYFSETQRNKGNFPGRFSGRQFSNSRSEMNVSTLELGDSALYLCASSLDVGTENTEAFFGQGTRLTVV.

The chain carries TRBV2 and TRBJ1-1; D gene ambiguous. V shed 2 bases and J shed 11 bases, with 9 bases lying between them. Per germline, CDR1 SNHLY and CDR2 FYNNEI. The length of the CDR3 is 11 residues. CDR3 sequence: CASSESWLAFF. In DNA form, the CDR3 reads TGTGCCAGCAGTGAAAGCTGGTTGGCTTTCTTT.

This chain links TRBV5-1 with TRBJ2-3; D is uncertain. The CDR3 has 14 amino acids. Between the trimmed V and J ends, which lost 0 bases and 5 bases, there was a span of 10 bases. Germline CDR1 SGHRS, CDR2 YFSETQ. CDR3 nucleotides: TGCGCCAGCAGCTTGGGTCGGGTTATAGATACGCAGTATTTT. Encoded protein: CASSLGRVIDTQYF. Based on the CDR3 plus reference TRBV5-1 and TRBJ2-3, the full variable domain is KAGVTQTPRYLIKTRGQQVTLSCSPISGHRSVSWYQQTPGQGLQFLFEYFSETQRNKGNFPGRFSGRQFSNSRSEMNVSTLELGDSALYLCASSLGRVIDTQYFGPGTRLTVL.

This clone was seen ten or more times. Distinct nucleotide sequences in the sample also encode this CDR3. The CDR3 sequence is CASSFNRETSYEQYF. CDR3 nucleotide sequence: TGTGCCAGCAGCTTTAACCGGGAGACGTCCTACGAGCAGTACTTC. The V call is TRBV13, the J call TRBJ2-7; perhaps TRBD2 as D (6 bases). There are 15 residues in the CDR3. With 3 bases removed from V and 1 base from J, the gap between germline ends came to 13 bases. Germline CDR1 PRHDT, CDR2 FYEKMQ (reference sequence).

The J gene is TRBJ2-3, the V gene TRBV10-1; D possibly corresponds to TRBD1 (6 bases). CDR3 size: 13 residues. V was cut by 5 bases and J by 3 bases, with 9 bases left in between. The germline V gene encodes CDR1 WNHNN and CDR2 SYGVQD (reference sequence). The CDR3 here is CASSRTATDTQYF. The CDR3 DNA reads TGCGCCAGCAGTAGGACAGCGACAGATACGCAGTATTTT.

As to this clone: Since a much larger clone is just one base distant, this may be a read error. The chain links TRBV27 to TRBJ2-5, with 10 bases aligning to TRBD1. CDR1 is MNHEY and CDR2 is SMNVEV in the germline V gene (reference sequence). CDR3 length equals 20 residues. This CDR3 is CTSSLGWGKTGGGFPETQYF. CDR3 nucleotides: TGTACCAGCAGCCTAGGATGGGGAAAGACAGGGGGCGGTTTCCCAGAGACCCAGTACTTC.

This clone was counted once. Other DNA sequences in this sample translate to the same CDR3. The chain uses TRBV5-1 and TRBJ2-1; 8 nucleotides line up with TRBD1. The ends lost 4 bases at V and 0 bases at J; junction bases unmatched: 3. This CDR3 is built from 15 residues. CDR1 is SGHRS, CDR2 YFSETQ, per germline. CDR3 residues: CASSLGQGSYNEQFF. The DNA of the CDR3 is TGCGCCAGCAGCCTCGGACAGGGCTCCTACAATGAGCAGTTCTTC.

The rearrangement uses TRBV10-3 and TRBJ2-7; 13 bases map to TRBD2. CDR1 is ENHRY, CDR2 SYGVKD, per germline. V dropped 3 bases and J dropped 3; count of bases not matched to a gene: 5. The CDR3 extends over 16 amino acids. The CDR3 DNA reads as TGTGCCATCAGTGACAGGACTAGCGGGAGAGGCTACGAGCAGTACTTC. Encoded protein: CAISDRTSGRGYEQYF.

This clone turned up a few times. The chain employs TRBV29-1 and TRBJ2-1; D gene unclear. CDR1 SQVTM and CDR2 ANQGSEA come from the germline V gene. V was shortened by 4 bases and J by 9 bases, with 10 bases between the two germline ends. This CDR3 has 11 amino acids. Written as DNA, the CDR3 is TGCAGCGTTGCGGTTGCGTCTGAGCAGTTCTTC. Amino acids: CSVAVASEQFF.

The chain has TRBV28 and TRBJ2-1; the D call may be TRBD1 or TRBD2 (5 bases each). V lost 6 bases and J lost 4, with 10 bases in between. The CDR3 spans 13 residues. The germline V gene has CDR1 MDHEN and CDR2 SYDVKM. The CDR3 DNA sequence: TGTGCCAGCAGGCCGTGGGGGTACAATGAGCAGTTCTTC. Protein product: CASRPWGYNEQFF.

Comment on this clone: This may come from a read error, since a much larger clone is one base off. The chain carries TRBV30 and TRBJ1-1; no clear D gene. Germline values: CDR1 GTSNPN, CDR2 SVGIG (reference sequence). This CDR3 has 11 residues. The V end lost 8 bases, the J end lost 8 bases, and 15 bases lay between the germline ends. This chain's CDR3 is CARISVREAFF. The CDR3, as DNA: TGTGCCCGGATTAGTGTAAGGGAAGCTTTCTTT.

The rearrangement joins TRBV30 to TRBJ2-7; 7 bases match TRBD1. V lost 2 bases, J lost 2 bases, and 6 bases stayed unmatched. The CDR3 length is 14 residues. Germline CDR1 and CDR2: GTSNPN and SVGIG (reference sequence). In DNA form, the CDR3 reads TGTGCCTGGAGTCCCGGGACAGTGGCCTACGAGCAGTACTTC. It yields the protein CAWSPGTVAYEQYF.

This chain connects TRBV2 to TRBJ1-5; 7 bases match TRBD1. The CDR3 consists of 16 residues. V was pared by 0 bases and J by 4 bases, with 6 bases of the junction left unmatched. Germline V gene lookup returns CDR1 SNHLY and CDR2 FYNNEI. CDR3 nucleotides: TGTGCCAGCAGTGAAGCGCTTCGACAGGGTAATCAGCCCCAGCATTTT. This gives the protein CASSEALRQGNQPQHF.

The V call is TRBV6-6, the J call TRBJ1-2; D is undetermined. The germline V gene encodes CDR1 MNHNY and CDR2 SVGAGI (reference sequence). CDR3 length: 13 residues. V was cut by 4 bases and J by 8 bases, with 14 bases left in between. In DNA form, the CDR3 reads TGTGCCAGCAGTTCCCAAGGGTTATCGGGCTACACCTTC. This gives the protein CASSSQGLSGYTF.

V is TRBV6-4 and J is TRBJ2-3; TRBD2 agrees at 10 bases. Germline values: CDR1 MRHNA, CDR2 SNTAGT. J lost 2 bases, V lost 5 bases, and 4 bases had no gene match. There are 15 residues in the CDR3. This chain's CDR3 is CASSPGTSDTDTQYF. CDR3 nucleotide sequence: TGTGCCAGCAGTCCCGGGACTAGCGACACAGATACGCAGTATTTT.

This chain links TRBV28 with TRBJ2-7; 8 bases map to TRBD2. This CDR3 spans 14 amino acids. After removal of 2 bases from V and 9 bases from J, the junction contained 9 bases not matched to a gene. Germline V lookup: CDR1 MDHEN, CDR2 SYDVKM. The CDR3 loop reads CASSLRGGPFTQYF. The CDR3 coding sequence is TGTGCCAGCAGTTTACGGGGGGGGCCTTTTACGCAGTACTTC.

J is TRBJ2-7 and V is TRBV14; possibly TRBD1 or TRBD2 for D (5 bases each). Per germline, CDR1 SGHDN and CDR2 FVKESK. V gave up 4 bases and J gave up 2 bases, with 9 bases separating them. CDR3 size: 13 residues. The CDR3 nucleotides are TGTGCCAGCAGCCTGGGACGTACCTACGAGCAGTACTTC. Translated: CASSLGRTYEQYF.

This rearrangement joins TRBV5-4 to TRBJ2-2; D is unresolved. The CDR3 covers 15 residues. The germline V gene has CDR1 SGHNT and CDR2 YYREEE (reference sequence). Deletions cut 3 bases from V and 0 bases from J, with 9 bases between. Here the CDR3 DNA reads TGTGCCAGCAGCTGGCATATCTCGAACACCGGGGAGCTGTTTTTT. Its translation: CASSWHISNTGELFF. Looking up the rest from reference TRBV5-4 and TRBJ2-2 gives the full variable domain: ETGVTQSPTHLIKTRGQQVTLRCSSQSGHNTVSWYQQALGQGPQFIFQYYREEENGRGNFPPRFSGLQFPNYSSELNVNALELDDSALYLCASSWHISNTGELFFGEGSRLTVL.

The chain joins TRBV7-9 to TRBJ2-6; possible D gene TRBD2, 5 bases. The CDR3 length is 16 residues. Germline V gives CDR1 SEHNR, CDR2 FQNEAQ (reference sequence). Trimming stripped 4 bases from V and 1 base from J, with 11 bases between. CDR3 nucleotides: TGTGCCAGCAGCTCGCCTCGGGATTCTGGGGCCAACGTCCTGACTTTC. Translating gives CASSSPRDSGANVLTF. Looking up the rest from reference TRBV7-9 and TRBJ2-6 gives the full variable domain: DTGVSQNPRHKITKRGQNVTFRCDPISEHNRLYWYRQTLGQGPEFLTYFQNEAQLEKSRLLSDRFSAERPKGSFSTLEIQRTEQGDSAMYLCASSSPRDSGANVLTFGAGSRLTVL.

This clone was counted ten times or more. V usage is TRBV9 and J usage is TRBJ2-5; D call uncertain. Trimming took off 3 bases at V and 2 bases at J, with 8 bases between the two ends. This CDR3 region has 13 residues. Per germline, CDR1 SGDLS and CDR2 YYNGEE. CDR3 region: CASSAPSQETQYF. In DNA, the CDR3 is TGTGCCAGCAGCGCCCCTAGTCAAGAGACCCAGTACTTC.

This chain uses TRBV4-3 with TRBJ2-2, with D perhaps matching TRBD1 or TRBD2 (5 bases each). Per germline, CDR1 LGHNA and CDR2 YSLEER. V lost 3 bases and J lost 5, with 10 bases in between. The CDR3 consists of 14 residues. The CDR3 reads CASSQRAGTGELFF. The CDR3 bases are TGCGCCAGCAGCCAGAGGGCAGGGACCGGGGAGCTGTTTTTT.

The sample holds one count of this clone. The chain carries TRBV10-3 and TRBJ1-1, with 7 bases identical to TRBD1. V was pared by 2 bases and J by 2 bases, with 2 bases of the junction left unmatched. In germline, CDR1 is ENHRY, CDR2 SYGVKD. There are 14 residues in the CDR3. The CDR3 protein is CAISEDRENTEAFF. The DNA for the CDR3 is TGTGCCATCAGTGAGGACAGGGAAAACACTGAAGCTTTCTTT.

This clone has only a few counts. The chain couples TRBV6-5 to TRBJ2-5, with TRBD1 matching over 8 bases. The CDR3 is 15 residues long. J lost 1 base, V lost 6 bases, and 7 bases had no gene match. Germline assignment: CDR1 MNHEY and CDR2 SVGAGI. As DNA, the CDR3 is TGTGCCAGCAGGCCGGGACAGGTATCCCAAGAGACCCAGTACTTC. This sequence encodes CASRPGQVSQETQYF.

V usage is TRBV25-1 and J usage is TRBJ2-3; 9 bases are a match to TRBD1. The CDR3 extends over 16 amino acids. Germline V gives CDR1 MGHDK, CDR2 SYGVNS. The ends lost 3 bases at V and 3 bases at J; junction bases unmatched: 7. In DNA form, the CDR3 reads TGTGCCAGCAGTGAGGTAGGGGACAGGGTGACAGATACGCAGTATTTT. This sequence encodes CASSEVGDRVTDTQYF.

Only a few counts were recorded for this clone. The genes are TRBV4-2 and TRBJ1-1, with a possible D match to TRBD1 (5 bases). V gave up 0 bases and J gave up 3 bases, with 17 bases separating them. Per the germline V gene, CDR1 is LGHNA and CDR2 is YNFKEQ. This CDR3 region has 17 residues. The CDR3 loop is CASSQDGRVDGDTEAFF. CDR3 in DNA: TGTGCCAGCAGCCAAGACGGCAGGGTTGACGGCGACACTGAAGCTTTCTTT.

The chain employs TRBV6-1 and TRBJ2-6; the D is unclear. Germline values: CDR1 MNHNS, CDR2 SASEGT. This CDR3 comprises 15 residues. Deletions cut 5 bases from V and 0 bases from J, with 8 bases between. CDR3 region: CASSTQTSGANVLTF. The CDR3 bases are TGTGCCAGCAGTACCCAGACCTCTGGGGCCAACGTCCTGACTTTC.